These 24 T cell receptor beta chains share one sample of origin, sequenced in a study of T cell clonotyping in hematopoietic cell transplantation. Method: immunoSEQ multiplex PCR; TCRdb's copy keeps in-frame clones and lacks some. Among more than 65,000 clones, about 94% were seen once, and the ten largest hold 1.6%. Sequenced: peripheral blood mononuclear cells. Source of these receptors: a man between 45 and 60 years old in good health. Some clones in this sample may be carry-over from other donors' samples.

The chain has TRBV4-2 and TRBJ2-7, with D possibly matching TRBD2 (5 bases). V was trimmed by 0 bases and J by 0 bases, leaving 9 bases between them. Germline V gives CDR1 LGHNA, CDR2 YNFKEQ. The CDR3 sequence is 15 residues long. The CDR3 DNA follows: TGTGCCAGCAGCCAAGAGGCGGGTAGCTCCTACGAGCAGTACTTC. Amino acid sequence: CASSQEAGSSYEQYF.

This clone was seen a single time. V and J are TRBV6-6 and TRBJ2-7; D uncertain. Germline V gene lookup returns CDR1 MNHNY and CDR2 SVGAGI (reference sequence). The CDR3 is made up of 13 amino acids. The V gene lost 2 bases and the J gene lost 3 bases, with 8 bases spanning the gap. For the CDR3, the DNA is TGTGCCAGCAGTTACGAAGAGGACTACGAGCAGTACTTC. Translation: CASSYEEDYEQYF.

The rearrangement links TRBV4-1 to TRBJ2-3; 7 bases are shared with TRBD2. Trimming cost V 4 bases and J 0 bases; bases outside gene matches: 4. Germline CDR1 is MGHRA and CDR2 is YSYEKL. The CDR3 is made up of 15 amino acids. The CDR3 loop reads CASSPTSLSTDTQYF. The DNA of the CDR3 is TGCGCCAGCAGCCCGACTAGCCTTAGCACAGATACGCAGTATTTT.

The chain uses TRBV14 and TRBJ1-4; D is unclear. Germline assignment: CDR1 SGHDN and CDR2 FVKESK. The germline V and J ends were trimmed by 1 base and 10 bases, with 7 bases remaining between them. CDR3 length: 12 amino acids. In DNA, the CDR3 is TGTGCCAGCAGCCAAGCTGTTGGAAAACTGTTTTTT. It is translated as CASSQAVGKLFF.

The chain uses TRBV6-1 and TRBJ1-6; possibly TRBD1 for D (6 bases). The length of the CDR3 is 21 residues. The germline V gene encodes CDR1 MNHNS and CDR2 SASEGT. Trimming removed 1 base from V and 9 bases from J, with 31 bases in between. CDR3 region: CASSEVIRGAILRDPTSPLHF. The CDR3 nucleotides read TGTGCCAGCAGTGAAGTAATTCGGGGGGCCATTCTTCGGGACCCGACTTCACCCCTCCACTTT.

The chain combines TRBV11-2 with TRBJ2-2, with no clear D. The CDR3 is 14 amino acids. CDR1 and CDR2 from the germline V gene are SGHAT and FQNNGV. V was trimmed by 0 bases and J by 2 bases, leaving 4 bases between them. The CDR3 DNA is TGTGCCAGCAGCTTAGACAGAAACACCGGGGAGCTGTTTTTT. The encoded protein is CASSLDRNTGELFF.

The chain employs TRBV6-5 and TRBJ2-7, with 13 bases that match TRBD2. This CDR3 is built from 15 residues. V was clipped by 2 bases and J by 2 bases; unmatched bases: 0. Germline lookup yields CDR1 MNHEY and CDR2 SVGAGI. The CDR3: CASSYGTSGTYEQYF. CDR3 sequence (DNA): TGTGCCAGCAGTTACGGGACTAGCGGGACCTACGAGCAGTACTTC.

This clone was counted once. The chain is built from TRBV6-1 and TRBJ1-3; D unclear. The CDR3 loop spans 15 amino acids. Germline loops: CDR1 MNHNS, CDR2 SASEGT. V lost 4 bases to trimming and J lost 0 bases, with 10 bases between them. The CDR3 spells CASSAVGPSGNTIYF. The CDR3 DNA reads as TGTGCCAGCAGTGCCGTCGGACCCTCTGGAAACACCATATATTTT.

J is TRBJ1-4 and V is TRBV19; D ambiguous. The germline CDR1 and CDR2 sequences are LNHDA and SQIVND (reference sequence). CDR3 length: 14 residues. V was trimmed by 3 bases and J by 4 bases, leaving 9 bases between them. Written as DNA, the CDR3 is TGTGCCAGTAGTATCGGGCAGAGTAATGAAAAACTGTTTTTT. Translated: CASSIGQSNEKLFF.

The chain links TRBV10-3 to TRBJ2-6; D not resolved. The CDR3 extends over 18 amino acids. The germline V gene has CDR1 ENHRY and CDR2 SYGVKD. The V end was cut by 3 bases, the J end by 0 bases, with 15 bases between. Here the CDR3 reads CAISDWLQSSSGANVLTF. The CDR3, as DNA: TGTGCCATCAGTGATTGGTTGCAGTCGAGCTCTGGGGCCAACGTCCTGACTTTC.

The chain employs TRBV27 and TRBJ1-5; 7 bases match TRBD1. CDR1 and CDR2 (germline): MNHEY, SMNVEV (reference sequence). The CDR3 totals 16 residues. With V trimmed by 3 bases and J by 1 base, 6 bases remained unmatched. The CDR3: CASSFRAGGSNQPQHF. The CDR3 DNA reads TGTGCCAGCAGTTTCCGAGCAGGGGGAAGCAATCAGCCCCAGCATTTT.

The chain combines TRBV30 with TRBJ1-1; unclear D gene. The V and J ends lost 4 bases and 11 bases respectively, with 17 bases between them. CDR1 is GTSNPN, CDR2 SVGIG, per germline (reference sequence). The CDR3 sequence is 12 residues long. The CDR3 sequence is CAWTDYFSEAFF. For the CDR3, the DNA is TGTGCCTGGACAGATTATTTCTCGGAGGCTTTCTTT. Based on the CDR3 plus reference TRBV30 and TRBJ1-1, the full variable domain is SQTIHQWPATLVQPVGSPLSLECTVEGTSNPNLYWYRQAAGRGLQLLFYSVGIGQISSEVPQNLSASRPQDRQFILSSKKLLLSDSGFYLCAWTDYFSEAFFGQGTRLTVV.

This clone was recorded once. The CDR3 DNA follows: TGTGCCAGCAGTGAGTGGGGAGCCCAAGAGACCCAGTACTTC. This codes for CASSEWGAQETQYF. This chain links TRBV6-1 with TRBJ2-5, with D perhaps TRBD2 (5 bases). Germline V gives CDR1 MNHNS, CDR2 SASEGT. Deletions cut 3 bases from V and 1 base from J, with 9 bases between. The CDR3 sequence is 14 residues long.

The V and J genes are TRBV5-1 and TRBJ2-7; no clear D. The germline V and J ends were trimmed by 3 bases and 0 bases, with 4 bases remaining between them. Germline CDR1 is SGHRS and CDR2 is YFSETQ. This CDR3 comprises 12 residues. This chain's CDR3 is CASSSTSYEQYF. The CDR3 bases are TGCGCCAGCAGCTCGACCTCCTACGAGCAGTACTTC.

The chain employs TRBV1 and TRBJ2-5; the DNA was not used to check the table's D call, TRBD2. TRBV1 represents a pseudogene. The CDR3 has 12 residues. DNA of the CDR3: TGCACCAGCAGTCGGGGATGGGAGACCCAGTACTTC. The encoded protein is CTSSRGWETQYF.

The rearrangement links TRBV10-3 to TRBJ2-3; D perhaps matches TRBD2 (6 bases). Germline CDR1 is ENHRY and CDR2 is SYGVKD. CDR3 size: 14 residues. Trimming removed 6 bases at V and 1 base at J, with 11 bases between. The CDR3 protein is CAIRSVAGTDTQYF. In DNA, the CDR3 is TGTGCCATCAGGAGTGTAGCGGGCACAGATACGCAGTATTTT.

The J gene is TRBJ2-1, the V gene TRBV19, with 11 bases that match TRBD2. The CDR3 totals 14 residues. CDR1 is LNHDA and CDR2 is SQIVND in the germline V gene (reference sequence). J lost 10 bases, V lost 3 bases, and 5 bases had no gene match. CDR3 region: CASSILGLADEQFF. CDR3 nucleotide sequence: TGTGCCAGTAGTATTCTGGGACTAGCGGACGAGCAGTTCTTC. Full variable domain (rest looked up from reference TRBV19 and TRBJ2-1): DGGITQSPKYLFRKEGQNVTLSCEQNLNHDAMYWYRQDPGQGLRLIYYSQIVNDFQKGDIAEGYSVSREKKESFPLTVTSAQKNPTAFYLCASSILGLADEQFFGPGTRLTVL.

The CDR3 spells CASSVEGTSSGELFF. As DNA, the CDR3 is TGTGCCAGCAGCGTAGAGGGGACTAGCTCCGGGGAGCTGTTTTTT. This chain links TRBV9 with TRBJ2-2; 9 bases line up with TRBD2. Germline assignment: CDR1 SGDLS and CDR2 YYNGEE. With V trimmed by 0 bases and J by 6 bases, 3 bases remained unmatched. The CDR3 is made up of 15 amino acids.

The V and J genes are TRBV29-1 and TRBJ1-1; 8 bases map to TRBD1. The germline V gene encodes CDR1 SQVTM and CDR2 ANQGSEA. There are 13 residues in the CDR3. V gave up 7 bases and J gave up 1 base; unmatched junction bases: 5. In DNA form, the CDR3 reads TGCAGCGGCCGGGACAGGCCGAACACTGAAGCTTTCTTT. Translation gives CSGRDRPNTEAFF.

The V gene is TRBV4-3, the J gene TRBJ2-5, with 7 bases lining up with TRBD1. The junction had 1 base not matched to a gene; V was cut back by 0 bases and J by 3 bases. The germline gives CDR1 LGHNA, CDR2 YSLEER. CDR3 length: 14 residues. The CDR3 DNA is TGCGCCAGCAGCCAAGAGACAGGGAAAGAGACCCAGTACTTC. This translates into CASSQETGKETQYF.

CDR3 in amino acids: CASKDRNTEAFF. The CDR3 DNA sequence: TGTGCCAGTAAGGACAGGAACACTGAAGCTTTCTTT. V and J are TRBV19 and TRBJ1-1; D is perhaps TRBD1 (6 bases). This CDR3 has 12 amino acids. Germline assignment: CDR1 LNHDA and CDR2 SQIVND (reference sequence). Between the trimmed V and J ends, which lost 7 bases and 1 base, there was a span of 7 bases.

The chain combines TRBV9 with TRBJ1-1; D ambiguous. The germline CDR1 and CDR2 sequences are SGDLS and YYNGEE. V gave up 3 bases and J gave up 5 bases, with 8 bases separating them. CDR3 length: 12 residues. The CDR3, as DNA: TGTGCCAGCAGCGACCTCATTACTGAAGCTTTCTTT. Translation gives CASSDLITEAFF.

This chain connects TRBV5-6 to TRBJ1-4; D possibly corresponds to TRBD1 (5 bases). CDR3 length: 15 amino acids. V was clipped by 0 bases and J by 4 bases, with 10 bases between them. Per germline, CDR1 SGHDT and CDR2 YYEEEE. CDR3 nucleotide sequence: TGTGCCAGCAGCTTGGGTGGGCAGGGTAATGAAAAACTGTTTTTT. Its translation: CASSLGGQGNEKLFF.

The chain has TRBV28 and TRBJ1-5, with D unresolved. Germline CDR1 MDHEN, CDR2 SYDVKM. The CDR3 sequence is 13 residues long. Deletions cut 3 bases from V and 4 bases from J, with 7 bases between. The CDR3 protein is CASSFGRNQPQHF. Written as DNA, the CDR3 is TGTGCCAGCAGTTTCGGACGGAATCAGCCCCAGCATTTT. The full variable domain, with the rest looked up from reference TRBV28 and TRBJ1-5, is DVKVTQSSRYLVKRTGEKVFLECVQDMDHENMFWYRQDPGLGLRLIYFSYDVKMKEKGDIPEGYSVSREKKERFSLILESASTNQTSMYLCASSFGRNQPQHFGDGTRLSIL.